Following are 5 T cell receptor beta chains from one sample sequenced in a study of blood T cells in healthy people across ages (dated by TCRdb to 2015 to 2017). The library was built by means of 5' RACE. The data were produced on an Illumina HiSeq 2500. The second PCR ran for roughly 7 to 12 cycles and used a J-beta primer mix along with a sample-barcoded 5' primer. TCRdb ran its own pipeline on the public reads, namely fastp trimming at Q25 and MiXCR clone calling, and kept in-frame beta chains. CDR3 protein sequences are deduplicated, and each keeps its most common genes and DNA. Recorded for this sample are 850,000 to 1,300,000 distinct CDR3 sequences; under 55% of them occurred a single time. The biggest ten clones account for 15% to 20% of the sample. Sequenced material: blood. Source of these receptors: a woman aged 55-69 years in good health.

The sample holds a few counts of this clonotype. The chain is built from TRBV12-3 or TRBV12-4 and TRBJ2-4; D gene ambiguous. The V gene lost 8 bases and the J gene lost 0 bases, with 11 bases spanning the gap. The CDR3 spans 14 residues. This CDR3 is CASLTRVAKNIQYF. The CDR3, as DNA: TGTGCCAGCTTGACCCGCGTAGCCAAAAACATTCAGTACTTC.

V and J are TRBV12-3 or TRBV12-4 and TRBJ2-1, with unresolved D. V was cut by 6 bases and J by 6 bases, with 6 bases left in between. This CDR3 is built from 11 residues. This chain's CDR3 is CASRRTNEQFF. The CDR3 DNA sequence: TGTGCCAGCAGAAGGACCAATGAGCAGTTCTTC.

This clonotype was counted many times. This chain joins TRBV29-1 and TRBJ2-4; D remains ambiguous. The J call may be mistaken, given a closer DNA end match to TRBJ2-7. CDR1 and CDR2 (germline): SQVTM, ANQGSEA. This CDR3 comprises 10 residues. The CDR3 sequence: CSPLRVEQYF. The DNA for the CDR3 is TGCAGCCCACTTCGGGTCGAGCAGTACTTC.

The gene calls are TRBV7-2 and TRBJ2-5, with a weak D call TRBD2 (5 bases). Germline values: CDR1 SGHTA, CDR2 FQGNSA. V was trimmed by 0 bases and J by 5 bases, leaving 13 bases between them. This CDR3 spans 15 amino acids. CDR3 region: CASSLAGGHTETQYF. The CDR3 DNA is TGTGCCAGCAGCTTAGCCGGAGGTCATACGGAGACCCAGTACTTC.

CDR3 bases: TGTGCCAGCAGCCAAGATGCCGGGGGGGACAGGGGTAACGAGCAGTACTTC. It is translated as CASSQDAGGDRGNEQYF. The genes are TRBV4-2 and TRBJ2-5, with TRBD1 identical over 10 bases. The last part of the DNA fits TRBJ2-7 better; the J call may be wrong. The germline V gene encodes CDR1 LGHNA and CDR2 YNFKEQ. The CDR3 length is 17 residues.